The rows below give T cell receptor beta chains drawn from one sample of a study of blood T cell repertoires in COVID-19. Sequencing used immunoSEQ multiplex PCR; TCRdb keeps in-frame clones, though not all of them. The sample includes 120,000 or so clones, 75% to 90% of them seen just once. Sequencing was performed on peripheral blood. Receptors originate from a man aged 70 or older with active or convalescent COVID-19. CDR3s include the opening cysteine and the closing phenylalanine or tryptophan. The order of the fields is CDR3 length, D gene, J gene, clone size, V gene, CDR3 DNA, CDR3 protein. The D gene is left open where the match is weak. Size tells how often a clone was seen (once, few, many) or the class of an expanded clone, and some rows leave it out.

>18|TRBD2|TRBJ2-1|NA|TRBV11-2
TGTGCCAGTTTCCGCGGACTAGCGGGAGAGTGGTCCTACAATGAGCAGTTCTTC
CASFRGLAGEWSYNEQFF
>14|NA|TRBJ2-7|NA|TRBV6-5
TGTGCCAGCAGTTCACACCCGGGCTCCTACGAGCAGTACTTC
CASSSHPGSYEQYF
>16|NA|TRBJ2-1|NA|TRBV11-2
TGTGCCAGCAGCTTCGGAGGTCGTCGAATGGGCGATGAGCAGTTCTTC
CASSFGGRRMGDEQFF
>15|TRBD2|TRBJ2-7|NA|TRBV5-1
TGCGCCAGCAGCTTGGATACTAGCGGTGTTTACGAGCAGTACTTC
CASSLDTSGVYEQYF
>15|NA|TRBJ2-1|NA|TRBV28
TGTGCCAGCAGCCCCGATGAGACAGGAGTCTCTGAGCAGTTCTTC
CASSPDETGVSEQFF
>17|NA|TRBJ2-3|few|TRBV11-2
TGTGCCAGCAGCTTAGGTTGGCTTATCGGGAGCACAGATACGCAGTATTTT
CASSLGWLIGSTDTQYF
>14|TRBD1|TRBJ2-7|NA|TRBV28
TGTGCCAGCAGTACAGGGGGAACGAACTACGAGCAGTACTTC
CASSTGGTNYEQYF
>15|NA|TRBJ2-5|NA|TRBV7-2
TGTGCCAGCAGCTTAAGATGGGGGCGAGAGGAGACCCAGTACTTC
CASSLRWGREETQYF
>15|TRBD1|TRBJ2-1|NA|TRBV6-6
TGTGCCAGCAGTCGACAGGGGGGTGCCTACAATGAGCAGTTCTTC
CASSRQGGAYNEQFF
>15|TRBD2|TRBJ2-2|NA|TRBV25-1
TGTGCCAGCAGTGATAGCGGGGGCAACACCGGGGAGCTGTTTTTT
CASSDSGGNTGELFF
>17|TRBD2|TRBJ2-1|NA|TRBV4-1
TGCGCCAGCAGCCCAGCGGGGACTAGCGGGAAAGGAGGTGAGCAGTTCTTC
CASSPAGTSGKGGEQFF
>13|TRBD2|TRBJ2-3|NA|TRBV12-3/TRBV12-4
TGTGCCAGCAGAGGACTAGGGACAGATACGCAGTATTTT
CASRGLGTDTQYF
>16|TRBD2|TRBJ2-7|NA|TRBV15
TGTGCCACCAGCAGAACCCTAGCGGGAGAAGGGTACGAGCAGTACTTC
CATSRTLAGEGYEQYF
>17|TRBD1|TRBJ2-7|NA|TRBV10-2
TGCGCCAGCAGTGAGACTCGCACCAGGGGGAACCTGTACGAGCAGTACTTC
CASSETRTRGNLYEQYF
>17|NA|TRBJ2-6|once|TRBV4-1
TGCGCCAGCAGCCAATCTAGCAGTAGCTCTGGGGCCAACGTCCTGACTTTC
CASSQSSSSSGANVLTF
>13|NA|TRBJ2-7|once|TRBV5-4
TGTGCCAGCAGCTTACGCGGAGGGTACGAGCAGTACTTC
CASSLRGGYEQYF
>15|NA|TRBJ1-1|NA|TRBV7-8
TGTGCCAGCAGCTTAACCCAGGGGTTTGCCACTGAAGCTTTCTTT
CASSLTQGFATEAFF
>13|NA|TRBJ1-1|few|TRBV2
TGTGCCAGCACTAGGGACACGAACACTGAAGCTTTCTTT
CASTRDTNTEAFF
>13|NA|TRBJ1-1|NA|TRBV7-9
TGTGCCAGCAATGTGGGCAGCTACACTGAAGCTTTCTTT
CASNVGSYTEAFF
>16|NA|TRBJ1-3|NA|TRBV2
TGTGCCAGCAGTGAACGGCAGGGGAGCTCTGGAAACACCATATATTTT
CASSERQGSSGNTIYF
>17|TRBD1|TRBJ1-1|NA|TRBV28
TGTGCCAGCAGTTTGTGGGGGACAGGGAGGAGGAACACTGAAGCTTTCTTT
CASSLWGTGRRNTEAFF
>16|TRBD1|TRBJ2-7|NA|TRBV7-9
TGTGCCAGCCCGACACCAAGCCAACAGGGGGCAGGCGAGCAGTACTTC
CASPTPSQQGAGEQYF
>16|TRBD1|TRBJ1-1|NA|TRBV28
TGTGCCAGCAGTTTACGAACAGGGGCCCTGAACACTGAAGCTTTCTTT
CASSLRTGALNTEAFF
>13|NA|TRBJ2-3|NA|TRBV28
TGTGCCAGCAGTTTCGTCACTGCTGATACGCAGTATTTT
CASSFVTADTQYF
>13|NA|TRBJ1-5|NA|TRBV7-2
TGTGCCAGCAGCTTACCGGGGAATCAGCCCCAGCATTTT
CASSLPGNQPQHF
>15|NA|TRBJ1-1|NA|TRBV6-5
TGTGCCAGCAGTCCCTGGGCGGGCGGGGGAACTGAAGCTTTCTTT
CASSPWAGGGTEAFF
>16|NA|TRBJ2-2|NA|TRBV7-9
TGTGCCAGCAGCGGAGGGGCTAGGGGCGACACCGGGGAGCTGTTTTTT
CASSGGARGDTGELFF
>13|NA|TRBJ2-7|NA|TRBV10-3
TGTGCCATCAGGCGACAACAGAATTACGAGCAGTACTTC
CAIRRQQNYEQYF
>13|NA|TRBJ1-1|NA|TRBV28
TGTGCCAGCAGTTTATCCGTTTTTATCAGTCCTTTCTTT
CASSLSVFISPFF
>13|NA|TRBJ1-3|NA|TRBV6-5
TGTGCCAGCGCAAAGAGCTCTGGAAACACCATATATTTT
CASAKSSGNTIYF
>17|TRBD2|TRBJ2-1|once|TRBV10-3
TGTGCCATCAGTGAGCCGAGTCTAGCGGGAGGGCCCAATGAGCAGTTCTTC
CAISEPSLAGGPNEQFF
>15|NA|TRBJ2-3|NA|TRBV24-1
TGTGCCACCAGTGACACCCTGAGAAGCACAGATACGCAGTATTTT
CATSDTLRSTDTQYF
>15|TRBD1|TRBJ1-1|NA|TRBV7-9
TGTGCCAGCAGCTCGTCAGGGGGCGTCGGCACTGAAGCTTTCTTT
CASSSSGGVGTEAFF
>16|TRBD1|TRBJ1-6|NA|TRBV6-6
TGTGCCAGCAGTTACTCGTGGACAGGGGAATACTCACCCCTCCACTTT
CASSYSWTGEYSPLHF
>14|NA|TRBJ1-1|NA|TRBV29-1
TGCAGCGTTGAGGGCAGAGCCCTTAACACTGAAGCTTTCTTT
CSVEGRALNTEAFF
>14|NA|TRBJ1-1|few|TRBV5-1
TGCGCCAGCACCCTGACTGTCGGGGTGTCTGAAGCTTTCTTT
CASTLTVGVSEAFF
>12|NA|TRBJ1-1|NA|TRBV19
TGTGCCAGTAACCATCAGAGGACTGAAGCTTTCTTT
CASNHQRTEAFF
>17|TRBD1|TRBJ1-3|NA|TRBV3-1/TRBV3-2
TGTGCCAGCAGCCTAGCTCCTGGACAGGGTACTGGAAACACCATATATTTT
CASSLAPGQGTGNTIYF
>12|NA|TRBJ2-7|once|TRBV6-5
TGTGCCAGCACAGGCGGGGCCTCCGAGCAGTACTTC
CASTGGASEQYF
>12|NA|TRBJ1-1|NA|TRBV6-5
TGTGCCAGCAGTCGTGGGAGCACTGAAGCTTTCTTT
CASSRGSTEAFF
>14|TRBD2|TRBJ2-1|once|TRBV11-1
TGTGCCAGCAGCCGGGGGGGAAACCGCAATGAGCAGTTCTTC
CASSRGGNRNEQFF
>15|TRBD2|TRBJ2-5|NA|TRBV6-5
TGTGCCAGCAGCCTAGCGGGAGGGCCTGGGGAGACCCAGTACTTC
CASSLAGGPGETQYF
>15|NA|TRBJ1-5|NA|TRBV27
TGTGCCAGCAGTGCCACAGGGTTGGGCAATCAGCCCCAGCATTTT
CASSATGLGNQPQHF
>14|TRBD2|TRBJ2-3|NA|TRBV6-5
TGTGCCAGCAGTTACAGGGAGGGGACAGATACGCAGTATTTT
CASSYREGTDTQYF
>15|NA|TRBJ2-4|NA|TRBV28
TGTGCCAGCAGTTCCGGGGAACTAGCCAAAAACATTCAGTACTTC
CASSSGELAKNIQYF
>17|TRBD2|TRBJ2-1|NA|TRBV4-2
TGTGCCAGCAGCCAAGTCAAGATCAGCGGGAGAAACAATGAGCAGTTCTTC
CASSQVKISGRNNEQFF
>13|TRBD2|TRBJ2-7|NA|TRBV29-1
TGCAGCGTCTCCCCTAGCGGGAGGTTCGAGCAGTACTTC
CSVSPSGRFEQYF
>13|TRBD1|TRBJ1-2|NA|TRBV28
TGTGCCAGCAGTTTTACAGGGGACTATGGCTACACCTTC
CASSFTGDYGYTF
>12|TRBD1|TRBJ2-3|NA|TRBV10-3
TGTGCCACGGGACAGGGCACAGATACGCAGTATTTT
CATGQGTDTQYF
>14|TRBD1|TRBJ1-2|NA|TRBV7-9
TGTGCCAGCAGGGCCGGGACAGAAGACTATGGCTACACCTTC
CASRAGTEDYGYTF
>16|TRBD2|TRBJ2-2|NA|TRBV18
TGTGCCAGCTCGTTGGGACTAGCGGAAATCACCGGGGAGCTGTTTTTT
CASSLGLAEITGELFF
>13|NA|TRBJ1-2|NA|TRBV20-1
TGCAGTGCTAGTTACCCCGCGGGCTATGGCTACACCTTC
CSASYPAGYGYTF
>15|NA|TRBJ2-5|NA|TRBV19
TGTGCCAGTAGTCCTCCCGGAGGGAACCAAGAGACCCAGTACTTC
CASSPPGGNQETQYF
>16|NA|TRBJ2-3|NA|TRBV5-5
TGTGCCAGCAACCTTGCACACAGAACTAGCACAGATACGCAGTATTTT
CASNLAHRTSTDTQYF
>14|TRBD2|TRBJ2-2|NA|TRBV7-3
TGTGCCAGCAGCTCGGGACTAGATACCGGGGAGCTGTTTTTT
CASSSGLDTGELFF
>13|NA|TRBJ1-4|NA|TRBV19
TGTGCCAGTAGTATAGATGGGGGCCAAAAACTGTTTTTT
CASSIDGGQKLFF
>17|TRBD2|TRBJ2-2|NA|TRBV28
TGTGCCAGCAGTCCCCGGGGAGCGGGAGGATTTACCGGGGAGCTGTTTTTT
CASSPRGAGGFTGELFF
>15|TRBD2|TRBJ2-7|NA|TRBV11-2
TGTGCCAGCAGCTTAGATGGGGCGGGAGGGGACGAGCAGTACTTC
CASSLDGAGGDEQYF
>15|TRBD1|TRBJ2-1|NA|TRBV6-5
TGTGCCAGCAGTTTACGGACAGGGGGCGGGAATGAGCAGTTCTTC
CASSLRTGGGNEQFF
>16|TRBD1|TRBJ1-2|NA|TRBV28
TGTGCCAGCAGTCCGACGCCCGACAGGGGGTGGTATGGCTACACCTTC
CASSPTPDRGWYGYTF